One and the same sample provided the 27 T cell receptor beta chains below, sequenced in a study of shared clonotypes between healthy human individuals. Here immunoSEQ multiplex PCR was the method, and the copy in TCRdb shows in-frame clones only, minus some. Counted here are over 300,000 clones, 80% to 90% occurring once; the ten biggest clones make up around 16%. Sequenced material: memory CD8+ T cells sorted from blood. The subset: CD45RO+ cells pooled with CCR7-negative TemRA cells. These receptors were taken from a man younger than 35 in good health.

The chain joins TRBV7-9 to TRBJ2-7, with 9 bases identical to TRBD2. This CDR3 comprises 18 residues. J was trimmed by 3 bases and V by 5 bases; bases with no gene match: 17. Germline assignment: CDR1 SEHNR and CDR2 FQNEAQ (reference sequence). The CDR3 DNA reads TGTGCCAGCAGCGGTACGCGTAGCGGGAGTCCCCTCCTCTACGAGCAGTACTTC. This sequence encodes CASSGTRSGSPLLYEQYF.

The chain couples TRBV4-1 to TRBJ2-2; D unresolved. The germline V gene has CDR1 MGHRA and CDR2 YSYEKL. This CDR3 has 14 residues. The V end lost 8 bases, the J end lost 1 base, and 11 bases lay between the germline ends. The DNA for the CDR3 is TGCGCCAGCCGTCTCCGCGAGAACACCGGGGAGCTGTTTTTT. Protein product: CASRLRENTGELFF.

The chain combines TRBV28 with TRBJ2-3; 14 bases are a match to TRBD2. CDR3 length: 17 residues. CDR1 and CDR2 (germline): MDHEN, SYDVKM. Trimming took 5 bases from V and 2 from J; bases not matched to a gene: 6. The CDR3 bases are TGTGCCAGCAGTACAGGACTAGCGGGGGGAACCACAGATACGCAGTATTTT. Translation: CASSTGLAGGTTDTQYF.

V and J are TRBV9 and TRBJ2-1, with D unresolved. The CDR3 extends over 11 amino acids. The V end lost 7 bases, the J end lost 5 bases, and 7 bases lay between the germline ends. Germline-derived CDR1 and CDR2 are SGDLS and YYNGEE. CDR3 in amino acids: CASETDNEQFF. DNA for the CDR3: TGTGCCAGCGAAACAGACAATGAGCAGTTCTTC.

The CDR3 is CASSYSSDRGTEAFF. CDR3 DNA sequence: TGTGCCAGCAGTTACTCATCCGACAGGGGTACTGAAGCTTTCTTT. The chain is built from TRBV6-6 and TRBJ1-1; TRBD1 matches 8 bases. The germline gives CDR1 MNHNY, CDR2 SVGAGI (reference sequence). The CDR3 is made up of 15 amino acids. Unmatched junction bases numbered 5, after V lost 0 bases and J lost 5 bases.

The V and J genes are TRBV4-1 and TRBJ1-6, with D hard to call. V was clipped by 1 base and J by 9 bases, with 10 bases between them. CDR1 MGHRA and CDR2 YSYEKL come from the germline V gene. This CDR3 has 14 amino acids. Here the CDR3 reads CASSQAARSSPLHF. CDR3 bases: TGCGCCAGCAGCCAAGCGGCTCGGTCTTCACCCCTCCACTTT.

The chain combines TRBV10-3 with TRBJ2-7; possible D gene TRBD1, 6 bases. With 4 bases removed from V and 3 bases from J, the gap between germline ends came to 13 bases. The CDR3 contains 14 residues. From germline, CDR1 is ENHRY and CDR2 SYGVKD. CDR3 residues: CAISARRQVYEQYF. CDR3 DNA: TGTGCCATCAGTGCAAGAAGACAGGTCTACGAGCAGTACTTC.

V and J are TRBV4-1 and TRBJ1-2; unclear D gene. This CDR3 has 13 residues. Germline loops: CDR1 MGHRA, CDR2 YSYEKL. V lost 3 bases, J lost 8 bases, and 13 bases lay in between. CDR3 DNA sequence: TGCGCCAGCAGCCAGACGGAGGTTGCAGGCTACACCTTC. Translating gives CASSQTEVAGYTF.

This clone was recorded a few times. CDR3 sequence: CASNEIGGGGTEAFF. CDR3 sequence (DNA): TGTGCCAGCAATGAGATCGGGGGAGGGGGCACTGAAGCTTTCTTT. The genes are TRBV6-5 and TRBJ1-1; tentative D call: TRBD1 (6 bases). Between the trimmed V and J ends, which lost 7 bases and 4 bases, there was a span of 19 bases. This CDR3 has 15 amino acids. Germline lookup yields CDR1 MNHEY and CDR2 SVGAGI.

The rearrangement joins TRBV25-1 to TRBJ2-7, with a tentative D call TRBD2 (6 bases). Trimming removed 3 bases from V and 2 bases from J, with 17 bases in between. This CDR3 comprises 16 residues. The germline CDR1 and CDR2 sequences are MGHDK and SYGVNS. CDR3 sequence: CASSESAVWGAYEQYF. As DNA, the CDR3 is TGTGCCAGCAGTGAGTCAGCTGTATGGGGGGCCTACGAGCAGTACTTC.

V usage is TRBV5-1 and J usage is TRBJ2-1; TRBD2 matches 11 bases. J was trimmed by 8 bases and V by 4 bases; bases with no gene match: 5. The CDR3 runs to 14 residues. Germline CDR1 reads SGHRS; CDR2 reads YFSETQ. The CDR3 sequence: CASSETSGVDEQFF. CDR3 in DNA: TGCGCCAGCAGCGAGACTAGCGGGGTGGATGAGCAGTTCTTC.

The CDR3 loop reads CATRRGSPNEQYF. The CDR3 bases are TGCGCCACCAGAAGGGGGAGCCCCAACGAGCAGTACTTC. V gene TRBV10-1 combines with J gene TRBJ2-7; D possibly corresponds to TRBD1 (6 bases). Germline V CDR1 and CDR2: WNHNN, SYGVQD (reference sequence). The CDR3 covers 13 residues. Between the trimmed V and J ends, which lost 10 bases and 5 bases, there was a span of 18 bases.

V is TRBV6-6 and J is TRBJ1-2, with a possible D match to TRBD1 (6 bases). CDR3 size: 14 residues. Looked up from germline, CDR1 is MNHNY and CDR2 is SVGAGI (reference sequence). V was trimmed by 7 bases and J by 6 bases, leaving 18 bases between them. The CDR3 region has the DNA TGTGCCAGCATTAAGCCTCTGGGGGCCAATGGCTACACCTTC. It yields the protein CASIKPLGANGYTF.

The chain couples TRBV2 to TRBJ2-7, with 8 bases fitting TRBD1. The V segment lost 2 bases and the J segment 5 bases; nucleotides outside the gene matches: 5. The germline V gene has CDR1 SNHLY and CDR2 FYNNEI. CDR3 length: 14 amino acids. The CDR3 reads CASSESQGAHEQYF. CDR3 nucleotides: TGTGCCAGCAGTGAATCTCAGGGGGCCCACGAGCAGTACTTC.

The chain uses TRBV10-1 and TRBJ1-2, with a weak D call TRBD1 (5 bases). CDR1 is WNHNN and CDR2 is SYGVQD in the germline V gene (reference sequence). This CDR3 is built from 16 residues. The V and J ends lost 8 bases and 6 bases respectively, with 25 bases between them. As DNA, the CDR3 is TGCGCCAGCGATATAGTAAAAAGGGGCCCGGCGGATGGCTACACCTTC. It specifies CASDIVKRGPADGYTF.

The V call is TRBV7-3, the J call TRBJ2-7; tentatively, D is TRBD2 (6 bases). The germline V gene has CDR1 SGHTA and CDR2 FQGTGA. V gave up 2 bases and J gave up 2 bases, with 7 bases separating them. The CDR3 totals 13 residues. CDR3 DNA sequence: TGTGCCAGCAGCTTAGGAGGGACCTACGAGCAGTACTTC. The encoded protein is CASSLGGTYEQYF.

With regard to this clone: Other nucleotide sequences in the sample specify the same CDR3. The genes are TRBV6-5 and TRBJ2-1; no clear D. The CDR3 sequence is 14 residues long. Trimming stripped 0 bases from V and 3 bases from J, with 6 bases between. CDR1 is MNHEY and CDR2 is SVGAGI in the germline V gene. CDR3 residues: CASSYSAGYNEQFF. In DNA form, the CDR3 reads TGTGCCAGCAGTTACTCGGCTGGCTACAATGAGCAGTTCTTC.

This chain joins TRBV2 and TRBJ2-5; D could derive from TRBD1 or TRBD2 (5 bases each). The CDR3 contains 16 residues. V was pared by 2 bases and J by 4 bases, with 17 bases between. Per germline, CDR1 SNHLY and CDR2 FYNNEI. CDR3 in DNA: TGTGCCAGCAGTGAACCCCGGGACCCCCTTGGAGAGACCCAGTACTTC. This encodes CASSEPRDPLGETQYF.

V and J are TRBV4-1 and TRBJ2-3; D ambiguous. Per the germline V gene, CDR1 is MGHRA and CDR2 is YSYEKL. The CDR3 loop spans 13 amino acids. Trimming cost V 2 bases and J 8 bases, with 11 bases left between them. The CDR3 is CASSQPPLGTQYF. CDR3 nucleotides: TGCGCCAGCAGCCAACCCCCGCTGGGTACGCAGTATTTT.

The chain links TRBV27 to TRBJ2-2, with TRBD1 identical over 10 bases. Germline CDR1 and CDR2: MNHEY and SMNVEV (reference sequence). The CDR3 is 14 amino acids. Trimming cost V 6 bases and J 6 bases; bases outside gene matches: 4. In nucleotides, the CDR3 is TGTGCCAGCAGACCGACAGGGGGCTCCGGGGAGCTGTTTTTT. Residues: CASRPTGGSGELFF.

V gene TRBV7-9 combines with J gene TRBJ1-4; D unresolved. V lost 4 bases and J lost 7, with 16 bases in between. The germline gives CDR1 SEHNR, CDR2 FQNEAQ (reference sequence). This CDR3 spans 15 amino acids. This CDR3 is CASSSPGKFGEKLFF. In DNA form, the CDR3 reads TGTGCCAGCAGCTCCCCCGGGAAGTTTGGTGAAAAACTGTTTTTT.

The CDR3 reads CASSLDGVKGYGYTF. In DNA form, the CDR3 reads TGTGCCAGCAGCTTAGATGGGGTGAAGGGCTATGGCTACACCTTC. V and J are TRBV7-9 and TRBJ1-2; D unclear. The germline CDR1 and CDR2 sequences are SEHNR and FQNEAQ (reference sequence). The V end was cut by 1 base, the J end by 4 bases, with 13 bases between. This CDR3 is built from 15 residues.

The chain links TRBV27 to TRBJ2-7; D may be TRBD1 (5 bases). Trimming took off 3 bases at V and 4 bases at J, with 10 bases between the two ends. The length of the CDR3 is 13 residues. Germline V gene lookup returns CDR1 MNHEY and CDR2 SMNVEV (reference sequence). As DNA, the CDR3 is TGTGCCAGCAGTTTGAACAGGTTTTACGAGCAGTACTTC. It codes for CASSLNRFYEQYF.

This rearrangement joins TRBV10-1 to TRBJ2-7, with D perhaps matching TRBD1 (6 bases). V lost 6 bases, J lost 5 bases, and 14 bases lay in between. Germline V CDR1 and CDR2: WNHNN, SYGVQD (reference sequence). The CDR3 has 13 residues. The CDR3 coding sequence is TGCGCCAGCAGCCTACAGGGTTGGGACGAGCAGTACTTC. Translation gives CASSLQGWDEQYF.

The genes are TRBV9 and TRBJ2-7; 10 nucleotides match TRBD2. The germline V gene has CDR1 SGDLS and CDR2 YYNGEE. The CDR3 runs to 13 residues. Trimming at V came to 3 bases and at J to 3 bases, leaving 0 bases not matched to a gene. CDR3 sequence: CASSEREGYEQYF. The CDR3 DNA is TGTGCCAGCAGCGAGCGGGAGGGCTACGAGCAGTACTTC.

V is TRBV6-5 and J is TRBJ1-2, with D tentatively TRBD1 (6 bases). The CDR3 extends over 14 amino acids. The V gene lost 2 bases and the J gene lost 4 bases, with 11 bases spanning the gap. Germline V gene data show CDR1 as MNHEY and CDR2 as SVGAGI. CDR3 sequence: CASSYLQGGYGYTF. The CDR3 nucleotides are TGTGCCAGCAGTTACCTACAGGGAGGCTATGGCTACACCTTC.

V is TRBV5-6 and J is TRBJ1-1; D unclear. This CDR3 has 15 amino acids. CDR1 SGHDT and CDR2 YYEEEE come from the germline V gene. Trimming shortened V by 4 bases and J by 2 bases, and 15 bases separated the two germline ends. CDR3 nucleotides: TGTGCCAGCAGCAAGAGACGGAATTTCAACACTGAAGCTTTCTTT. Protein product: CASSKRRNFNTEAFF. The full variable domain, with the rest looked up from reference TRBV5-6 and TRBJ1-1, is DAGVTQSPTHLIKTRGQQVTLRCSPKSGHDTVSWYQQALGQGPQFIFQYYEEEERQRGNFPDRFSGHQFPNYSSELNVNALLLGDSALYLCASSKRRNFNTEAFFGQGTRLTVV.